The following is a TCR beta chain sequence with its context. Its antigen is not known. This sample is drawn from a study of T cells in localized non-small cell lung cancer. The CDR3 totals 14 residues. Per germline, CDR1 SNHLY and CDR2 FYNNEI. With V trimmed by 4 bases and J by 4 bases, 6 bases remained unmatched. This table comes from immunoSEQ multiplex PCR, and its TCRdb copy is limited to in-frame clones, with some not included. The profile shows tens of thousands of clones, 70% to 90% of them singletons. The study's findings and limits: There was higher T cell clonality in uninvolved adjacent lung than in tumor, and it was highest there. The appearance of a median roughly 56 of the top 100 tumor clones was seen in adjacent lung. Higher adjacent-lung clonality was associated with shorter survival.

This TCR derives from a female donor over 55 with stage I lung adenocarcinoma. The sample consisted of peripheral blood, taken before any cancer treatment. The chain joins TRBV2 to TRBJ1-2, with 7 nucleotides matching TRBD1. The CDR3 here is CASSVQGLPYGYTF. The CDR3 nucleotides are TGTGCCAGCAGTGTACAGGGGCTGCCCTATGGCTACACCTTC.